Listed below are T cell receptor beta chains from one sample, sequenced in a study of cytomegalovirus exposure and HLA in healthy donors. Data came from immunoSEQ multiplex PCR; TCRdb stores just in-frame clones and leaves some out. This sample has 100,000 to 150,000 clones, with around 10% found just once. Input material: PBMCs. These receptors were taken from a woman aged 40 to 50 in good health and CMV-seropositive. CDR3s include the opening cysteine and the closing phenylalanine or tryptophan. The order of the fields is D gene, clone size, V gene, J gene, CDR3 protein, CDR3 DNA. A D gene is named only where the DNA matches it firmly. The listing skips clone size in some rows; elsewhere it reads once, few, many or a size class.

D: TRBD1
size: -
V: TRBV9
J: TRBJ1-6
CDR3: CASSRSGQAPNSPLHF
DNA: TGTGCCAGCAGTCGCTCGGGACAGGCTCCGAATTCACCCCTCCACTTT

D: TRBD1
size: -
V: TRBV2
J: TRBJ1-6
CDR3: CASSGGQGRLNSPLHF
DNA: TGTGCCAGCAGTGGGGGACAGGGGCGACTTAATTCACCCCTCCACTTT

D: -
size: few
V: TRBV28
J: TRBJ2-5
CDR3: CATGIQETQYF
DNA: TGTGCCACAGGGATTCAAGAGACCCAGTACTTC

D: -
size: -
V: TRBV5-1
J: TRBJ1-1
CDR3: CASSFTGSYTEAFF
DNA: TGCGCCAGCAGCTTTACAGGGAGCTACACTGAAGCTTTCTTT

D: TRBD1
size: -
V: TRBV6-1
J: TRBJ2-4
CDR3: CASREDRGKNIQYF
DNA: TGTGCCAGCAGGGAAGACAGGGGCAAAAACATTCAGTACTTC

D: TRBD1
size: -
V: TRBV2
J: TRBJ1-2
CDR3: CASSERGQNTYGYTF
DNA: TGTGCCAGCAGTGAACGGGGACAGAACACCTATGGCTACACCTTC

D: TRBD1
size: few
V: TRBV2
J: TRBJ2-7
CDR3: CASILTGSYEQYF
DNA: TGTGCCAGCATCCTGACAGGGAGCTACGAGCAGTACTTC

D: TRBD1
size: few
V: TRBV5-1
J: TRBJ1-4
CDR3: CASSLAGYRGLATNEKLFF
DNA: TGCGCCAGCAGCCTTGCCGGGTACAGGGGTCTCGCAACTAATGAAAAACTGTTTTTT

D: TRBD1
size: few
V: TRBV11-2
J: TRBJ2-3
CDR3: CASRTGTGDDTQYF
DNA: TGTGCCAGCAGAACCGGGACAGGGGACGATACGCAGTATTTT

D: TRBD1
size: few
V: TRBV5-6
J: TRBJ1-2
CDR3: CASSSGQNYGYTF
DNA: TGTGCCAGCAGCTCGGGACAGAACTATGGCTACACCTTC

D: TRBD2
size: -
V: TRBV7-7
J: TRBJ2-2
CDR3: CASSPFRGLATHTGELFF
DNA: TGTGCCAGCAGCCCTTTCCGAGGACTAGCGACGCACACCGGGGAGCTGTTTTTT

D: TRBD2
size: -
V: TRBV7-6
J: TRBJ2-3
CDR3: CASSLGTSGGPTVGNTQYF
DNA: TGTGCCAGCAGCTTAGGGACTAGCGGGGGACCAACCGTGGGGAATACGCAGTATTTT

D: -
size: -
V: TRBV25-1
J: TRBJ1-3
CDR3: CASSEWGGRGSGNTIYF
DNA: TGTGCCAGCAGTGAATGGGGTGGCAGGGGCTCTGGAAACACCATATATTTT

D: TRBD2
size: few
V: TRBV6-1
J: TRBJ2-2
CDR3: CASSEMSGGANTGELFF
DNA: TGTGCCAGCAGTGAAATGAGCGGGGGGGCGAACACCGGGGAGCTGTTTTTT

D: -
size: few
V: TRBV7-7
J: TRBJ2-3
CDR3: CASSLAGRTDTQYF
DNA: TGTGCCAGCAGCTTAGCTGGCAGAACAGATACGCAGTATTTT

D: -
size: -
V: TRBV6-1
J: TRBJ2-3
CDR3: CASSEAGWGRLGLTDTQYF
DNA: TGTGCCAGCAGTGAAGCCGGCTGGGGGCGCCTGGGGTTGACAGATACGCAGTATTTT

D: -
size: -
V: TRBV7-2
J: TRBJ2-3
CDR3: CASSLSTDTQYF
DNA: TGTGCCAGCAGCCTTAGCACAGATACGCAGTATTTT

D: TRBD1
size: few
V: TRBV7-2
J: TRBJ2-1
CDR3: CASSRRDSKYNEQFF
DNA: TGTGCCAGCAGCCGCCGGGACAGCAAGTACAATGAGCAGTTCTTC

D: TRBD1
size: -
V: TRBV19
J: TRBJ1-5
CDR3: CASSIRGQGGQPQHF
DNA: TGTGCCAGTAGTATTAGGGGACAGGGCGGTCAGCCCCAGCATTTT

D: TRBD1
size: few
V: TRBV5-4
J: TRBJ1-1
CDR3: CASSSGQGGNTEAFF
DNA: TGTGCCAGCAGCTCCGGACAGGGAGGGAACACTGAAGCTTTCTTT

D: TRBD1
size: -
V: TRBV5-1
J: TRBJ1-1
CDR3: CASSTGQGQWSTEAFF
DNA: TGCGCCAGCAGCACGGGACAGGGTCAGTGGAGCACTGAAGCTTTCTTT

D: -
size: few
V: TRBV4-1
J: TRBJ2-2
CDR3: CASSPNTGELFF
DNA: TGCGCCAGCAGCCCTAACACCGGGGAGCTGTTTTTT

D: -
size: few
V: TRBV27
J: TRBJ1-2
CDR3: CASSYKTDPYYGYTF
DNA: TGTGCCAGCAGTTACAAGACAGACCCTTACTATGGCTACACCTTC

D: TRBD1
size: -
V: TRBV6-1
J: TRBJ1-4
CDR3: CASSDRGTGSYFNEKLFF
DNA: TGTGCCAGCAGTGATCGCGGGACAGGATCTTACTTTAATGAAAAACTGTTTTTT

D: TRBD1
size: few
V: TRBV2
J: TRBJ1-5
CDR3: CASKENRGRSQPQHF
DNA: TGTGCCAGCAAAGAAAACAGGGGACGGAGTCAGCCCCAGCATTTT

D: -
size: few
V: TRBV5-1
J: TRBJ2-6
CDR3: CASSSPIPGSGGAGANVLTF
DNA: TGCGCCAGCAGCTCACCGATACCGGGATCCGGAGGTGCTGGGGCCAACGTCCTGACTTTC

D: -
size: -
V: TRBV10-3
J: TRBJ1-4
CDR3: CAIRNRLMDEKLFF
DNA: TGTGCCATCAGGAACAGGCTTATGGACGAAAAACTGTTTTTT